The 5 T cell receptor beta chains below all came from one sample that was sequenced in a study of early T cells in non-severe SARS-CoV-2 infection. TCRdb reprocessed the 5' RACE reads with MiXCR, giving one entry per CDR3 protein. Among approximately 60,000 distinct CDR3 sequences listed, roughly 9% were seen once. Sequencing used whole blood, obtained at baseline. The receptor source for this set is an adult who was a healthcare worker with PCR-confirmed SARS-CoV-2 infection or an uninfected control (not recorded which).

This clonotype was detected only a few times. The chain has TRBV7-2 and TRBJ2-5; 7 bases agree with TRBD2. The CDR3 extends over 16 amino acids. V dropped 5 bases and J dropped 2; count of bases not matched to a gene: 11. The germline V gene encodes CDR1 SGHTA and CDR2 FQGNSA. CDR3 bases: TGTGCCAGCAGCAAGGGGTACTCGCGGGGGCAAGAGACCCAGTACTTC. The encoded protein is CASSKGYSRGQETQYF.

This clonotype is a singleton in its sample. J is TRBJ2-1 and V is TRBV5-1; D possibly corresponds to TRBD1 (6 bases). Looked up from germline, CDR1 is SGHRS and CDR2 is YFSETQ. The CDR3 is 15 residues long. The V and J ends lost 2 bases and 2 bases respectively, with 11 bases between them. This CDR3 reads CASSFTGHPYNEQFF. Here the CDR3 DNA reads TGCGCCAGCAGCTTTACAGGGCACCCCTACAATGAGCAGTTCTTC.

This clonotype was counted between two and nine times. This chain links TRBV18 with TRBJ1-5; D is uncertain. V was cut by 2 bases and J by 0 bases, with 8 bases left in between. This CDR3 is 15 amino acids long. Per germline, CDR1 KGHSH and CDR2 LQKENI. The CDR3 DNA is TGTGCCAGCTCACCATCCACCGATAGCAATCAGCCCCAGCATTTT. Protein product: CASSPSTDSNQPQHF. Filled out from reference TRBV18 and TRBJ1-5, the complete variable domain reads NAGVMQNPRHLVRRRGQEARLRCSPMKGHSHVYWYRQLPEEGLKFMVYLQKENIIDESGMPKERFSAEFPKEGPSILRIQQVVRGDSAAYFCASSPSTDSNQPQHFGDGTRLSIL.

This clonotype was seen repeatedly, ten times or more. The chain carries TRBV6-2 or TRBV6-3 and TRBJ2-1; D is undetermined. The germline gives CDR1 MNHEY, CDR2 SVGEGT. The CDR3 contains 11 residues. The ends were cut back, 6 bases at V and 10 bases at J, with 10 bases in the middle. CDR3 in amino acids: CASSYGPEQFF. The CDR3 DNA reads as TGTGCCAGCAGCTACGGTCCCGAGCAGTTCTTC.

CDR3 region: CASSPGGAYEKLFF. The CDR3 DNA sequence: TGTGCCAGCAGCCCAGGGGGGGCCTATGAAAAACTGTTTTTT. V and J are TRBV7-8 and TRBJ1-4; 7 bases are a match to TRBD1. CDR3 size: 14 residues. V lost 5 bases to trimming and J lost 6 bases; unmatched junction nucleotides: 6. Per the germline V gene, CDR1 is SGHVS and CDR2 is FQNEAQ.